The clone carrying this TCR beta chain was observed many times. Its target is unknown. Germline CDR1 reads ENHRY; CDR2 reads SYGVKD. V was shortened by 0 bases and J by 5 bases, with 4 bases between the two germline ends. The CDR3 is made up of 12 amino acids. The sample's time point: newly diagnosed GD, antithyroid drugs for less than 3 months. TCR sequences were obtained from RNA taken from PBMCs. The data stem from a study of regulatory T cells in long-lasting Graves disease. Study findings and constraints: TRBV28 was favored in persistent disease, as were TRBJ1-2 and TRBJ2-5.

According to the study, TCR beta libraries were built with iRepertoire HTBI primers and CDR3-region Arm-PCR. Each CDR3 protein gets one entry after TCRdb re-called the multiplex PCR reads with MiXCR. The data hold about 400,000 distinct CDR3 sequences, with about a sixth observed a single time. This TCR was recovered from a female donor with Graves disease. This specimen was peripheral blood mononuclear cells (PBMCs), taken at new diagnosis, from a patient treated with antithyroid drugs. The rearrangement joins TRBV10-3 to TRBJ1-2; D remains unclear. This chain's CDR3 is CAISESGYGYTF. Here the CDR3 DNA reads TGTGCCATCAGTGAGTCAGGGTATGGCTACACCTTC.